The 9 T cell receptor beta chains presented below share a single source sample, sequenced in a study of CD8+ T cells in alopecia areata. Treatment meaning: oral pan-JAK inhibitor, 5-10 mg twice daily. Following RNA extraction, reverse transcription yielded cDNA that acted as the sequencing template. Only in-frame clones appear in the TCRdb table, and some are missing; sequencing was by immunoSEQ multiplex PCR. This sample yields approximately 140,000 clones, of which 82% are seen a single time; more than 20% belongs to the top ten. Sequenced material: CD8+ T cells sorted from blood, taken at week 4, from a patient treated with tofacitinib. The receptors here all came from a human donor with alopecia areata.

J is TRBJ2-3 and V is TRBV4-3; D not certain. Germline CDR1 is LGHNA and CDR2 is YSLEER. This CDR3 contains 15 residues. Trimming removed 0 bases at V and 2 bases at J, with 9 bases between. The CDR3 loop reads CASSQDHQDTDTQYF. For the CDR3, the DNA is TGCGCCAGCAGCCAAGATCATCAGGACACAGATACGCAGTATTTT.

The chain links TRBV4-1 to TRBJ1-5, with a tentative D call TRBD1 (6 bases). Germline CDR1 reads MGHRA; CDR2 reads YSYEKL. Trimming shortened V by 2 bases and J by 7 bases, and 15 bases separated the two germline ends. The CDR3 extends over 15 amino acids. The CDR3 here is CASSQSGGSWQPQHF. DNA for the CDR3: TGCGCCAGCAGCCAATCCGGGGGCTCGTGGCAGCCCCAGCATTTT.

The V and J genes are TRBV7-3 and TRBJ2-6; 7 positions match TRBD2. The ends lost 8 bases at V and 1 base at J; junction bases unmatched: 5. This CDR3 spans 15 amino acids. The germline V gene has CDR1 SGHTA and CDR2 FQGTGA. The CDR3 protein is CASDGGKSGANVLTF. In nucleotides, the CDR3 is TGTGCCAGCGACGGGGGGAAGTCTGGGGCCAACGTCCTGACTTTC.

V gene TRBV5-4 combines with J gene TRBJ2-2; tentatively, D is TRBD2 (6 bases). The CDR3 consists of 15 residues. CDR1 is SGHNT, CDR2 YYREEE, per germline (reference sequence). V was cut by 0 bases and J by 2 bases, with 8 bases left in between. The CDR3 protein is CASSLVGGNTGELFF. CDR3 bases: TGTGCCAGCAGCTTGGTGGGGGGAAACACCGGGGAGCTGTTTTTT.

Worth noting for this clone: Distinct nucleotide sequences in the sample also encode this CDR3. The chain joins TRBV9 to TRBJ1-1, with 8 nucleotides matching TRBD1. The CDR3 consists of 14 residues. Germline values: CDR1 SGDLS, CDR2 YYNGEE. The trim removed 4 bases at V and 1 base at J, leaving 3 bases unmatched. This chain's CDR3 is CASSPTGGNTEAFF. In nucleotides, the CDR3 is TGTGCCAGCAGCCCTACAGGGGGGAACACTGAAGCTTTCTTT. The complete variable domain, with remaining parts taken from reference TRBV9 and TRBJ1-1, reads DSGVTQTPKHLITATGQRVTLRCSPRSGDLSVYWYQQSLDQGLQFLIQYYNGEERAKGNILERFSAQQFPDLHSELNLSSLELGDSALYFCASSPTGGNTEAFFGQGTRLTVV.

The rearrangement uses TRBV4-1 and TRBJ2-1; unclear D gene. The CDR3 consists of 13 residues. The V end lost 4 bases, the J end lost 5 bases, and 9 bases lay between the germline ends. Germline lookup yields CDR1 MGHRA and CDR2 YSYEKL. CDR3 DNA sequence: TGCGCCAGCAGCCTTCCTGTAAACAATGAGCAGTTCTTC. The encoded protein is CASSLPVNNEQFF.

The chain's CDR3 is CASRALGARYGYTF. DNA for the CDR3: TGTGCCAGCAGGGCCTTGGGGGCGCGATATGGCTACACCTTC. The V and J genes are TRBV4-2 and TRBJ1-2, with D possibly being TRBD1 (6 bases). Trimming took 6 bases from V and 5 from J, leaving 16 bases between them. Germline-derived CDR1 and CDR2 are LGHNA and YNFKEQ. The CDR3 extends over 14 amino acids.

J is TRBJ1-1 and V is TRBV9; possible D gene TRBD1, 5 bases. The CDR3 length is 15 residues. Germline V gene data show CDR1 as SGDLS and CDR2 as YYNGEE. Trimming shortened V by 7 bases and J by 4 bases, and 20 bases separated the two germline ends. The CDR3 DNA sequence: TGTGCCAGCGGCGGAGGGGCGGGAGGAGGCACTGAAGCTTTCTTT. Its translation: CASGGGAGGGTEAFF.

V usage is TRBV19 and J usage is TRBJ1-1, with TRBD1 matching over 8 bases. Germline CDR1 is LNHDA and CDR2 is SQIVND (reference sequence). CDR3 length equals 14 residues. The J segment lost 2 bases and the V segment lost 4 bases, leaving 3 bases of the junction unmatched. CDR3 residues: CASSTGQGNTEAFF. CDR3 DNA sequence: TGTGCCAGTAGTACCGGACAGGGCAACACTGAAGCTTTCTTT.